The sequence of this TCR beta chain was determined in a study of blood T cell repertoires in COVID-19. Profiled with immunoSEQ multiplex PCR; TCRdb holds only in-frame clones, not every one. The table has approximately 230,000 clones, around 90% seen once; the top ten hold approximately 2%. Symptom resolution, clearance, or two negative PCRs marked the recovered donors of Cohort 3. V trimming: 8 bases; J trimming: 8 bases; junction bases outside the gene matches: 12. Germline V gives CDR1 SNHLY, CDR2 FYNNEI. The CDR3 spans 14 residues. The sequenced sample was PBMCs or T cells enriched from blood (not recorded which). The TCR sequence derives from a woman aged 18-35 years who had recovered from COVID-19. J is TRBJ1-2 and V is TRBV2; TRBD1 matches 9 bases. The CDR3 loop reads CASLNVQGARGYTF. CDR3 nucleotide sequence: TGTGCCAGCCTTAACGTACAGGGGGCGCGGGGCTACACCTTC. Combining the CDR3 with reference TRBV2 and TRBJ1-2 gives the whole variable domain EPEVTQTPSHQVTQMGQEVILRCVPISNHLYFYWYRQILGQKVEFLVSFYNNEISEKSEIFDDQFSVERPDGSNFTLKIRSTKLEDSAMYFCASLNVQGARGYTFGSGTRLTVV.